This T cell receptor (beta chain) was recovered during a study of cytomegalovirus exposure and HLA in healthy donors. The study ran its PCR with 60 Vbeta and 13 Jbeta primers. This table comes from immunoSEQ multiplex PCR, and its TCRdb copy is limited to in-frame clones, with some not included. This sample's table reports approximately 100,000 clones. This CDR3 is 15 amino acids long. The germline CDR1 and CDR2 sequences are MNHEY and SMNVEV (reference sequence). Donors were ostensibly healthy at sampling, although undocumented immune exposures were probable. This receptor was taken from a man aged 50 to 60 in good health and CMV-seropositive. This chain joins TRBV27 and TRBJ2-5; 9 bases line up with TRBD1. The J call may be wrong; the DNA end is better matched by TRBJ2-7. Material for sequencing was PBMCs. The CDR3 DNA is TGTGCCAGCAGGGTTCGGGGGACAGGGACCTACGAGCAGTACTTC. It yields the protein CASRVRGTGTYEQYF.